The present TCR beta chain was sequenced within a study of blood T cell repertoires in COVID-19. This CDR3 is 16 amino acids long. V dropped 5 bases and J dropped 9; count of bases not matched to a gene: 17. CDR1 is SNHLY and CDR2 is FYNNEI in the germline V gene. Some clones are missing from TCRdb's copy, which holds only in-frame ones; the method was immunoSEQ multiplex PCR. The sample has 250,000 to 300,000 clones, roughly nine tenths seen once; the top ten hold around 10%. Input material: peripheral blood. The receptor was derived from a woman in her twenties or thirties with COVID-19, enrolled during active disease. The chain links TRBV2 to TRBJ2-7, with 9 bases matching TRBD1. CDR3 protein: CASSLTGTGSPAGQYF. DNA for the CDR3: TGTGCCAGCAGTTTGACCGGGACAGGGTCCCCTGCGGGGCAGTACTTC.